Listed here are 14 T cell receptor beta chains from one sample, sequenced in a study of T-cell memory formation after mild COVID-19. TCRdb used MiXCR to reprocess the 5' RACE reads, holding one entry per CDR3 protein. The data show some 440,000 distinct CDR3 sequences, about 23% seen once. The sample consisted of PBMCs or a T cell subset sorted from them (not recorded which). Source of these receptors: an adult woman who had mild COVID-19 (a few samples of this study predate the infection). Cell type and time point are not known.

The CDR3 nucleotides read TGCAGTGCTAGATCTACCCAGTACTTC. Protein sequence: CSARSTQYF. The genes are TRBV20-1 and TRBJ2-5; no clear D gene. Per the germline V gene, CDR1 is DFQATT and CDR2 is SNEGSKA (reference sequence). Between the trimmed V and J ends, which lost 2 bases and 8 bases, there was a span of 3 bases. The length of the CDR3 is 9 residues.

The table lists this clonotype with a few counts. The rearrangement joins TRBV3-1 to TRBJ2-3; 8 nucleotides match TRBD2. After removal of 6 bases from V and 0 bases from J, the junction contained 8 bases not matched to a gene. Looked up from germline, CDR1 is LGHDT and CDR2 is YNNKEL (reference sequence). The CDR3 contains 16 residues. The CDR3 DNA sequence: TGTGCCAGCAGTCCCATGACTAGCGTAAGCACAGATACGCAGTATTTT. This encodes CASSPMTSVSTDTQYF.

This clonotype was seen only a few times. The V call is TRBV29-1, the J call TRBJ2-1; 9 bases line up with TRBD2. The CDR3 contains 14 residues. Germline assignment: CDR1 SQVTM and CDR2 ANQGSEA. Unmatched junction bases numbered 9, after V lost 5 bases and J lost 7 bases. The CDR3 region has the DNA TGCAGCGTTACAGTCGGGACTAGCAGAAATGAGCAGTTCTTC. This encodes CSVTVGTSRNEQFF.

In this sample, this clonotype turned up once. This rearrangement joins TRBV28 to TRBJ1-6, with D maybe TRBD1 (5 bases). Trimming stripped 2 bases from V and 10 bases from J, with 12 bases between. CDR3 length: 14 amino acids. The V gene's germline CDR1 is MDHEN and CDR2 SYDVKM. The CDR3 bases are TGTGCCAGCAGTTTACGGGGGAGGGAATCACCCCTCCACTTT. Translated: CASSLRGRESPLHF.

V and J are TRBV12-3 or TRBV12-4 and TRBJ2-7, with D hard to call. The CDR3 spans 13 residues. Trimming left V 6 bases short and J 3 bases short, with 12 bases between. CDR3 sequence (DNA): TGTGCCAGCAGCCCGGAACAGTTCTACGAGCAGTACTTC. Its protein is CASSPEQFYEQYF.

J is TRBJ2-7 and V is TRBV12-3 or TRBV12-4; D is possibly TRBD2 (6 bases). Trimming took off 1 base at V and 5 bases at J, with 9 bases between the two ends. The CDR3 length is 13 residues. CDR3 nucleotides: TGTGCCAGCAGTTTAGGGCAGCGGGACGAGCAGTACTTC. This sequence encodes CASSLGQRDEQYF.

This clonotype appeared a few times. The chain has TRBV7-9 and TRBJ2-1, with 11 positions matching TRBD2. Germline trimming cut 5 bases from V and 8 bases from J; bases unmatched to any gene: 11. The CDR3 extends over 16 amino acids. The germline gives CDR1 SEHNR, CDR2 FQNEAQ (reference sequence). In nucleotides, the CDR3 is TGTGCCAGCAGCCTCGCTGGTAGCGGGGGGGCCGATGAGCAGTTCTTC. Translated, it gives CASSLAGSGGADEQFF.

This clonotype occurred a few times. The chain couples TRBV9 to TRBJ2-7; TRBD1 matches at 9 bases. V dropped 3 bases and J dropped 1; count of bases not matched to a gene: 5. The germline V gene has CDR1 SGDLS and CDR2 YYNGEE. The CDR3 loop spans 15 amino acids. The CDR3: CASSAGTGISYEQYF. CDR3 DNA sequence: TGTGCCAGCAGCGCCGGGACAGGGATTTCCTACGAGCAGTACTTC.

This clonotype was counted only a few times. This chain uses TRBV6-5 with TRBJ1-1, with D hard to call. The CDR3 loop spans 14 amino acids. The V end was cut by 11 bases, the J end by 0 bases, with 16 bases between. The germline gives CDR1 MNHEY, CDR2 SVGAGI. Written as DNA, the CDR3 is TGTGCCGCAGGAAGCGATAGCATGAACACTGAAGCTTTCTTT. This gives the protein CAAGSDSMNTEAFF.

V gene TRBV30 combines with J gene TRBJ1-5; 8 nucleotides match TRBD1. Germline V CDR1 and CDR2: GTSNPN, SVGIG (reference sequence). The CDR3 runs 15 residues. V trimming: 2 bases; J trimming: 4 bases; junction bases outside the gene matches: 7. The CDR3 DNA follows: TGTGCCTGGAGTCCTGGGACAGGTGGAAATCAGCCCCAGCATTTT. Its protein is CAWSPGTGGNQPQHF.

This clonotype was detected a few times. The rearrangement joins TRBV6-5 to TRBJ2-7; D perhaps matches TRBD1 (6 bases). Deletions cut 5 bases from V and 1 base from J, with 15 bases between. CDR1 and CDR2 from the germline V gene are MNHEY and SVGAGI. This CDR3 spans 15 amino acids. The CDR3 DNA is TGTGCCAGCAGTCCCTCCCTGACAGGTTCCTACGAGCAGTACTTC. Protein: CASSPSLTGSYEQYF.

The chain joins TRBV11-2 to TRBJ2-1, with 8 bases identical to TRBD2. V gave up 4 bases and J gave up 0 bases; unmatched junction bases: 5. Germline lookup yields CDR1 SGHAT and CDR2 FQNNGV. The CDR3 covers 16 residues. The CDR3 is CASSSPGTSSYNEQFF. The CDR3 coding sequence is TGTGCCAGCAGCTCTCCTGGGACTAGCTCCTACAATGAGCAGTTCTTC.

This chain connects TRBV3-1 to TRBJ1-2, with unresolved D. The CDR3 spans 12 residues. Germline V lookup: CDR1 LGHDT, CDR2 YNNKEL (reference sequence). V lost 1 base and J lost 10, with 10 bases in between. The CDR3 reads CASSQAEVAYTF. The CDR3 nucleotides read TGTGCCAGCAGCCAAGCTGAAGTGGCCTACACCTTC.

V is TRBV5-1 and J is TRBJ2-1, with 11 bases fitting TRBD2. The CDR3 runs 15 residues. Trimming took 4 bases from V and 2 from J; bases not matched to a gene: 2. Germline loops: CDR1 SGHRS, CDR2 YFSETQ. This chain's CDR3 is CASSPSGGTYNEQFF. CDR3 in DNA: TGCGCCAGCAGCCCTAGCGGGGGGACCTACAATGAGCAGTTCTTC.